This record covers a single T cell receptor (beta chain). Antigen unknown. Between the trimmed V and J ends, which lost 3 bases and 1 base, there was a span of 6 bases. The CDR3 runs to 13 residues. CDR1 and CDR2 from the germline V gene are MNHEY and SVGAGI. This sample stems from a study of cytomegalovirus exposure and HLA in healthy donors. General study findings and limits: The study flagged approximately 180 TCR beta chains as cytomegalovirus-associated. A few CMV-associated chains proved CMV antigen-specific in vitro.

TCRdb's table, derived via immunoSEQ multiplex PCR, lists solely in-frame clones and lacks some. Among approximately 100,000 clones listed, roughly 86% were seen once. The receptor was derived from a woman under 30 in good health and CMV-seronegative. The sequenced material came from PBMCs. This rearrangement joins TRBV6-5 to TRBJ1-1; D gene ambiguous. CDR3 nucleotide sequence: TGTGCCAGCAGTTATGGCAGGAACACTGAAGCTTTCTTT. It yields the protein CASSYGRNTEAFF.